This record covers a single T cell receptor beta chain. Produced via immunoSEQ multiplex PCR; TCRdb's table is partial and in-frame only. The table has over 2,000 clones, 75% to 90% seen once; the top ten hold about 39%. V lost 5 bases and J lost 2; bases outside the gene matches: 7. This CDR3 is built from 15 residues. The germline gives CDR1 LNHNV, CDR2 YYDKDF (reference sequence). The data originate from a study of somatic mutations in cytotoxic T cells in rheumatoid arthritis. Sequencing used CD8+ T cells sorted from blood. The chain joins TRBV15 to TRBJ1-1, with 8 bases identical to TRBD1. This TCR derives from a man in his sixties with rheumatoid arthritis. The CDR3 DNA sequence: TGTGCCACCAGCGGACACAGGGGGGAAAACACTGAAGCTTTCTTT. This gives the protein CATSGHRGENTEAFF.